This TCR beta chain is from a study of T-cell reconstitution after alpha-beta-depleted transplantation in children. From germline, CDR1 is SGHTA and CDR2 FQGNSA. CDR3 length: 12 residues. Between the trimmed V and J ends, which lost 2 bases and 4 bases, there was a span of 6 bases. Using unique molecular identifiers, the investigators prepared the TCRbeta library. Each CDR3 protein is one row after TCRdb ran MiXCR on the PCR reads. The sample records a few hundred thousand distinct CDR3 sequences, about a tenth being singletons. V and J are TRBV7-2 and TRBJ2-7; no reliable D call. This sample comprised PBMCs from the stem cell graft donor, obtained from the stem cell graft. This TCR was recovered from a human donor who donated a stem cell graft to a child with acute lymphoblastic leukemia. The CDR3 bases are TGTGCCAGCAGCTTAATGTGTTACGAGCAGTACTTC. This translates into CASSLMCYEQYF.